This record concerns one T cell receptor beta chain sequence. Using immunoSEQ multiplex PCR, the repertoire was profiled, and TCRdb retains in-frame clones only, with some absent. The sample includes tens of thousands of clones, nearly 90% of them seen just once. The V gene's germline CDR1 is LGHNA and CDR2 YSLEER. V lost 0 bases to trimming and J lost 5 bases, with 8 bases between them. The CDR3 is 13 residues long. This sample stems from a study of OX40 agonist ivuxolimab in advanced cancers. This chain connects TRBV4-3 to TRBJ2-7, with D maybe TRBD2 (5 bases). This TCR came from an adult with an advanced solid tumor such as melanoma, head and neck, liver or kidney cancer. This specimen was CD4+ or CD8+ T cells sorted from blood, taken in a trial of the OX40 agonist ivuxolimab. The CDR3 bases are TGCGCCAGCAGCCAAGAGGTAGCGAACGAGCAGTACTTC. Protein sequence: CASSQEVANEQYF.